What follows is one T cell receptor beta chain and its context. The data belong to a study of T cells in localized non-small cell lung cancer. Generated by immunoSEQ multiplex PCR, the TCRdb table keeps only in-frame clones and is missing some. Of approximately 80,000 clones listed, 70% to 90% are singletons. This material consisted of peripheral blood, taken before any cancer treatment. This sequence was found in a female donor over 55 with stage I lung adenocarcinoma.

This CDR3 reads CSVRSPTANYGYTF. CDR3 DNA: TGCAGCGTTCGTTCTCCGACAGCAAACTATGGCTACACCTTC. The chain couples TRBV29-1 to TRBJ1-2, with D maybe TRBD1 (5 bases). This CDR3 is built from 14 residues. Per germline, CDR1 SQVTM and CDR2 ANQGSEA. Trimming stripped 5 bases from V and 2 bases from J, with 15 bases between.